The text below deals with one T cell receptor beta chain. Its antigen remains unidentified. The missing CDR3 end, 3 residues past where the read stops, is filled in from the germline J gene. This specimen comes from a study of T cells in women clearing cervical HPV infection (dated by TCRdb to between 2017 and 2018). Looking at the study overall: The cases were 25 to 30 women with histologically confirmed HPV16-related CIN3 or worse, and 2 of those women had invasive cancers. Controls were around 23 women whose single incident HPV16 infection cleared within 12 months without precancer or cancer developing. Blood from cases was drawn at the visit where the lesion was first identified, while blood from controls was drawn once the infection was no longer detected. Among cases, blood sampling came a median of about 150 days after lesion detection, with an interquartile range of about 80 to 230 days. Since HLA typing was available for only a few women, HLA type could not be ruled out as a confounder. An exploratory proof-of-principle case-control study, nested within the Guanacaste HPV Natural History Study in Costa Rica, was conducted to compare TCR repertoires across cervical HPV16 outcomes. Cases and controls were matched on age within five years and on year of sample collection. Cases had a median age of approximately 34 years and controls had a median age of around 41, with no significant differences in baseline characteristics. The parent cohort enrolled over 8,500 women aged 18 or older in Guanacaste, Costa Rica, in about 1993 to 1994 and followed the women for more than six years. Five blinded duplicates per group were added as quality controls, so that some 60 samples were obtained: some 50 participants and roughly ten replicates. What the authors observed across the whole study: The cross-sectional design could not show whether associations preceded infection or resulted from it; effector/memory subsets and HPV-specific T cells were not isolated. Because the number of T cells per sample was unknown, the richness differences could reflect varying T-cell content rather than repertoire biology. TRBV6-7 relative abundance was lower in cases than in controls (approximately 0.1% versus 0.16%; Bonferroni P = 0.0008). TCR repertoire richness was significantly higher in CIN3+ cases than in controls across sequencing depths, while evenness did not differ. Cases were distinguished from controls with an estimated AUC of 0.7 to 0.85 by random forest classifiers combining richness and V gene abundances.

The immunoSEQ assay used multiplex PCR to amplify TCR beta CDR3 regions from an average of roughly 1.2 ug of genomic DNA per sample. To correct primer bias, the assay used a complete synthetic TCR repertoire to set an amplification baseline. Amplicons were sequenced on the Illumina platform. The paper's processing steps were these. Sequence errors were corrected by clustering with frequency ratios and a modified nearest-neighbor algorithm, and the sequences were then analyzed in the immunoSEQ Analyzer using IMGT gene definitions. At each rarefaction depth, TCR richness and evenness were averaged across 20 rarefaction repeats, and any sample with fewer sequences than the depth was left out. V, D and J gene relative abundances were compared between groups with Wilcoxon rank sum tests, applying FDR correction. In the blinded duplicates, the intraclass correlation was around 96% for TCR richness and averaged around 80% across approximately 60 gene segments. The table comes from immuneACCESS by way of TCRdb, which keeps in-frame sequences with V and J called. Part of the clones is missing from these tables; in studies checked, under half for an unresolved V gene and the rest for unknown reasons. The DNA gave D and trimming, while V, J and clone size come from that table. The sample table gives tens of thousands of clones. Clones ranked in the top ten supply 2.5% to 3.5% of the sample.

Relative to germline, V is missing 5 bases and J is missing 4 bases, with 8 bases of the junction outside any gene match. Its CDR3 holds 16 amino acids, cysteine through phenylalanine. Only the CDR3 bases that were read are kept: 39 of them, in frame from base 1. Every participant had a single incident cervical HPV16 infection, and women with prevalent HPV16 infections were excluded. Cervical HPV DNA was detected by MY09/MY11 PCR, and genotyping was performed by dot-blot hybridization. Fifteen mL of heparinized blood were centrifuged, and the buffy coat was split into aliquots, frozen at -30 degrees C, and then kept at -80 degrees C. Genomic DNA was extracted from buffy coat specimens using QIAGEN kits.

Recombination joined TRBV23-1 with TRBJ1-3, and 10 bases in between align with TRBD1. TRBV23-1 is marked as an open reading frame, function uncertain. This clonotype was obtained from a woman aged 18 to 75 with a cervical HPV16 infection that either progressed to CIN3+ or cleared (not recorded which). Material: blood buffy coat. The sequenced CDR3 bases are TGCGCCAGCAGTGGGCAGGGACAGGGGCAGGGAAACACC. Translated, this gives CASSGQGQGQGNT. The whole CDR3 reads CASSGQGQGQGNTIYF.